The rows below give T cell receptor beta chains drawn from one sample of a study of Graves' ophthalmopathy and Graves' hyperthyroidism. TCRdb ran MiXCR on the multiplex PCR reads and lists one entry per CDR3 protein. The sample contains 680,000 or so distinct CDR3 sequences, 20% to 25% of which appear only once. Sequenced: peripheral blood. These receptors came from a woman younger than 35 with stable Graves' hyperthyroidism. Some clones in this sample may be carry-over from other donors' samples. CDR3s include the opening cysteine and the closing phenylalanine or tryptophan. A D gene is named only where the DNA matches it firmly. Where a row states a size, it is once, few, many or the class of an expanded clone; other rows omit it.

14 TRBJ1-2 many . TRBV28 TGTGCCAGCAGTAGGTGGCCAGACAGCTATGGCTACACCTTC CASSRWPDSYGYTF
15 TRBJ1-6 few TRBD1 TRBV28 TGTGCCAGCAGGCCAGAGACAGGGGGCAATTCACCCCTCCACTTT CASRPETGGNSPLHF
16 TRBJ2-7 many TRBD2 TRBV28 TGTGCCAGCAGTTTAGGCTCCCGGGAGGGCCCCTACGAGCAGTACTTC CASSLGSREGPYEQYF
15 TRBJ1-1 many . TRBV11-1 TGTGCCAGCAGCTTAGAGAGGGCGATGAACACTGAAGCTTTCTTT CASSLERAMNTEAFF
16 TRBJ1-1 many . TRBV11-2 TGTGCCAGCAGCTTAGGATGGGAGGGAATGAACACTGAAGCTTTCTTT CASSLGWEGMNTEAFF
17 TRBJ2-6 many TRBD2 TRBV28 TGTGCCAGCAGCTTACTACTAGCGGGAGTTGGGGCCAACGTCCTGACTTTC CASSLLLAGVGANVLTF
11 TRBJ1-1 many TRBD1 TRBV2 TGTGCCAGCAGAGTCGACAGGGGGCGAACCTTT CASRVDRGRTF
16 TRBJ2-5 . . TRBV7-2 TGTGCCAGCAGCCCTCGGGGGAAAAGAGGGATGGAGACCCAGTACTTC CASSPRGKRGMETQYF
13 TRBJ1-2 many . TRBV6-2/TRBV6-3 TGTGCCAGCAGTTACGAGTGGGTCTATGGCTACACCTTC CASSYEWVYGYTF
15 TRBJ1-4 . . TRBV18 TGTGCCAGCTCACCAAGTCCCACAACTAATGAAAAACTGTTTTTT CASSPSPTTNEKLFF
17 TRBJ2-2 many TRBD2 TRBV29-1 TGCAGCGGCATAATATTGGCTAGCGGGAGGGACACCGGGGAGCTGTTTTTT CSGIILASGRDTGELFF
10 TRBJ2-5 . . TRBV2 TGTGCCAGCAACCCAGAGACCCAGTACTTC CASNPETQYF
14 TRBJ2-7 few TRBD2 TRBV11-2 TGTGCCAGCAGACGACTAGCGGAGGGCTACGAGCAGTACTTC CASRRLAEGYEQYF
16 TRBJ2-5 . . TRBV18 TGTGCCAGCTCACCACCAAGGAGGCAGAACCAAGAGACCCAGTACTTC CASSPPRRQNQETQYF
15 TRBJ1-6 many . TRBV27 TGTGCCAGCAGTTTATCTGTACCGGGGATCTCACCCCTCCACTTT CASSLSVPGISPLHF
14 TRBJ2-7 . . TRBV12-3/TRBV12-4 TGTGCCAGCAGTTTAGCTGTCTCCGGCTACGAGCAGTACTTC CASSLAVSGYEQYF
14 TRBJ1-5 few TRBD1 TRBV2 TGTGCCAGCGGGGGGACAGGGTCGTTTCAGCCCCAGCATTTT CASGGTGSFQPQHF
12 TRBJ2-7 many . TRBV14 TGTGCCAGCAGCCTCTCCCGCGACGAGCAGTACTTC CASSLSRDEQYF
15 TRBJ1-5 many . TRBV10-3 TGTGCCACCAGCCTCGGCTTCGGTAGCAATCAGCCCCAGCATTTT CATSLGFGSNQPQHF
14 TRBJ1-6 . . TRBV7-2 TGTGCCAGCACCCCGGGAACAGCTGATTCACCCCTCCACTTT CASTPGTADSPLHF
15 TRBJ1-2 many . TRBV12-3/TRBV12-4 TGTGCCAGCAGTTTAGGGGCGGGGACTTCGGGAGGCTACACCTTC CASSLGAGTSGGYTF
15 TRBJ2-7 many . TRBV5-1 TGCGCCAGCAGCCGCGGACAGCTCCGGACCTACGAGCAGTACTTC CASSRGQLRTYEQYF
13 TRBJ1-2 many . TRBV2 TGTGCCAGCAGTGAGTGGCTGGCCTATGGCTACACCTTC CASSEWLAYGYTF
14 TRBJ1-6 many . TRBV6-5 TGTGCCAGCAGTTACAGCGATGCAGATTCACCCCTCCACTTT CASSYSDADSPLHF